These T cell receptor beta chains were read from a single sample in a study of T cell changes during pregnancy in multiple sclerosis. Measured with immunoSEQ multiplex PCR; TCRdb has only the in-frame clones, and not every one. The sample records about 80,000 clones, 90% to 95% being singletons. The sample in question was peripheral blood, obtained before pregnancy. Receptor source: a female donor with multiple sclerosis, enrolled in a pregnancy study. The CDR3 runs from the conserved cysteine through the conserved F or W. The order of the fields is CDR3 protein, CDR3 DNA, J gene, clone size, D gene, V gene. The D gene is left open where the match is weak. Size tells how often a clone was seen (once, few, many) or the class of an expanded clone, and some rows leave it out.

CDR3: CASSQAGFSEQYF
DNA: TGTGCCAGCTCCCAGGCAGGGTTTAGCGAGCAGTACTTC
J: TRBJ2-7
size: -
D: -
V: TRBV18

CDR3: CASSSNGQGRNGYTF
DNA: TGTGCCAGCAGCTCCAACGGACAGGGGCGGAATGGCTACACCTTC
J: TRBJ1-2
size: -
D: TRBD1
V: TRBV5-5

CDR3: CAWRVLGGPSSYEQYF
DNA: TGTGCCTGGAGGGTCTTGGGGGGTCCGAGCTCCTACGAGCAGTACTTC
J: TRBJ2-7
size: -
D: -
V: TRBV30

CDR3: CASSLEGSGYNEQFF
DNA: TGTGCCAGCAGCTTAGAAGGTAGCGGCTACAATGAGCAGTTCTTC
J: TRBJ2-1
size: once
D: -
V: TRBV11-2

CDR3: CASSPGDGEAFF
DNA: TGTGCCAGTAGTCCAGGGGATGGTGAAGCTTTCTTT
J: TRBJ1-1
size: -
D: -
V: TRBV19

CDR3: CASSPGQNQPQHF
DNA: TGCGCCAGCAGCCCCGGACAGAATCAGCCCCAGCATTTT
J: TRBJ1-5
size: -
D: -
V: TRBV5-1

CDR3: CASSEGLPSWGLEQYF
DNA: TGCGCCAGCAGCGAGGGACTACCTTCATGGGGTCTCGAGCAGTACTTC
J: TRBJ2-7
size: -
D: TRBD2
V: TRBV5-1

CDR3: CASSYGRAGEQYF
DNA: TGTGCCAGCAGTTACGGGAGGGCAGGCGAGCAGTACTTC
J: TRBJ2-7
size: -
D: TRBD2
V: TRBV27

CDR3: CASSLQGPSTDTQYF
DNA: TGTGCCAGCAGCTTACAGGGTCCTAGCACAGATACGCAGTATTTT
J: TRBJ2-3
size: -
D: -
V: TRBV5-5

CDR3: CASSTRGLAGTYNEQFF
DNA: TGTGCCAGTAGTACTCGGGGGCTAGCGGGAACCTACAATGAGCAGTTCTTC
J: TRBJ2-1
size: -
D: TRBD2
V: TRBV19

CDR3: CASRDRVESYGYTF
DNA: TGTGCCAGCAGGGACAGGGTAGAAAGCTATGGCTACACCTTC
J: TRBJ1-2
size: -
D: TRBD1
V: TRBV6-1

CDR3: CASSFRTQETQYF
DNA: TGCGCCAGCAGCTTCCGGACTCAAGAGACCCAGTACTTC
J: TRBJ2-5
size: -
D: -
V: TRBV5-1

CDR3: CASSQDRVAKNIQYF
DNA: TGCGCCAGCAGCCAAGATCGGGTAGCCAAAAACATTCAGTACTTC
J: TRBJ2-4
size: once
D: -
V: TRBV4-3

CDR3: CASSKAGGIPYEQYF
DNA: TGTGCCAGCAGCAAAGCCGGAGGGATCCCCTACGAGCAGTACTTC
J: TRBJ2-7
size: -
D: -
V: TRBV21-1

CDR3: CASSHPGQGEMDTQYF
DNA: TGTGCCAGCAGCCATCCCGGACAGGGGGAAATGGATACGCAGTATTTT
J: TRBJ2-3
size: -
D: TRBD1
V: TRBV4-2

CDR3: CASSLAPSSYNEQFF
DNA: TGCGCCAGCAGCTTGGCCCCGAGCTCCTACAATGAGCAGTTCTTC
J: TRBJ2-1
size: -
D: -
V: TRBV5-1

CDR3: CASSLVGGRAADTQYF
DNA: TGTGCCAGCAGCTTAGTAGGCGGGAGGGCCGCAGATACGCAGTATTTT
J: TRBJ2-3
size: -
D: TRBD2
V: TRBV7-9

CDR3: CASSLNRIYEQYF
DNA: TGTGCCAGCAGCTTGAACAGAATCTACGAGCAGTACTTC
J: TRBJ2-7
size: -
D: -
V: TRBV11-1

CDR3: CASSQRDRGNSPLHF
DNA: TGTGCCAGCAGTCAAAGGGACAGGGGTAATTCACCCCTCCACTTT
J: TRBJ1-6
size: once
D: TRBD1
V: TRBV6-5

CDR3: CASSYSHYNEQFF
DNA: TGTGCCAGCAGTTACTCCCACTACAATGAGCAGTTCTTC
J: TRBJ2-1
size: -
D: -
V: TRBV6-5

CDR3: CAWSSERPAFF
DNA: TGTGCCTGGAGTTCGGAGAGGCCAGCTTTCTTT
J: TRBJ1-1
size: -
D: -
V: TRBV30

CDR3: CASSITREHQETQYF
DNA: TGTGCCAGTAGTATAACGCGGGAGCACCAAGAGACCCAGTACTTC
J: TRBJ2-5
size: -
D: TRBD2
V: TRBV19

CDR3: CASSLELAGVRTGELFF
DNA: TGTGCCAGCAGCTTGGAACTAGCGGGAGTTAGGACCGGGGAGCTGTTTTTT
J: TRBJ2-2
size: -
D: TRBD2
V: TRBV5-4

CDR3: CASRPSGGSGFWIF
DNA: TGTGCCAGCAGGCCATCGGGCGGGAGTGGGTTTTGGATCTTC
J: TRBJ2-1
size: -
D: TRBD2
V: TRBV28

CDR3: CASSFSLYNEQFF
DNA: TGTGCCAGCAGCTTTTCTTTATACAATGAGCAGTTCTTC
J: TRBJ2-1
size: -
D: -
V: TRBV5-4

CDR3: CASSPQFGGSSYEQYF
DNA: TGTGCCAGCAGCCCCCAGTTTGGCGGAAGCTCCTACGAGCAGTACTTC
J: TRBJ2-7
size: -
D: -
V: TRBV9